This T cell receptor beta chain was found in a study of T cell responses to AZD1222 COVID-19 vaccine. The CDR3 consists of 13 residues. Trimming left V 6 bases short and J 7 bases short, with 15 bases between. Clones were sequenced by immunoSEQ multiplex PCR, and TCRdb holds only the in-frame ones, with some missing. The sample records about 110,000 clones, more than 75% being singletons. This clone was seen a single time. What it binds is not known. Overall study findings and caveats: Only 5 or 6 individuals given AZD1222 were seropositive at baseline. Donors were chiefly white British, with a greater number of females, and clonal diversity was perhaps underestimated.

This chain connects TRBV12-3 or TRBV12-4 to TRBJ1-2; tentative D call: TRBD1 (6 bases). Sequenced material: peripheral blood, taken 28 days after the second AZD1222 dose. The receptor comes from an adult who received the AZD1222 COVID-19 vaccine. The CDR3 here is CASSAGQLVGYTF. The CDR3 bases are TGTGCCAGCAGCGCGGGACAACTGGTTGGCTACACCTTC.